This T cell receptor (beta chain) was identified during a study of T and B cells in COVID-19 patients (dated by TCRdb to the early 2020s). For the study in its entirety: Using TRB and IGH repertoire sequencing of peripheral blood, the study characterized adaptive immunity in COVID-19 patients who had active infection or had recovered. A recovered cohort comprised around 18 patients contributing some 22 samples, mostly after mild to moderate COVID-19 managed as outpatients. A median age of around 33 years was recorded in the recovered cohort versus around 70 years in the active-infection cohort. In the active-infection cohort, about 60% of the 20 patients were critically ill and required mechanical ventilation or ECMO. Comorbidities linked to unfavorable COVID-19 outcome were present in about 90% of the roughly 20 patients in the active-infection cohort. The repository of TCR and BCR sequences included roughly 70 time points from around 35 patients, and more than 8 million TCR sequences were analysed. Because samples were available both during active disease and after recovery, a couple of patients were counted in both the recovered and the active cohorts. Repertoire analyses used an age-matched reference group of approximately 40 healthy donors who were negative for COVID-19 antibodies as the comparison. Up to roughly 10 follow-up blood samples were collected per patient, with some samples spanning different disease stages in the same individual. General findings and caveats noted by the study authors: TRB repertoires were highly clonal in active COVID-19, whereas diversity and richness at recovery rose above healthy donor levels. Prospective validation of the reported TCR clusters was stated to be required before clinical use. Few blood samples were available from mildly ill patients while symptoms were present or from severe cases at early time points. Specific T cell subsets (CD4+/Treg/CD8+) and sorted SARS-CoV-2-responsive or tetramer+ T cells had not yet been sequenced, with those experiments still ongoing. A total of 2,000 to 2,500 exclusive TCR clusters, including some 32 low-pGen clusters, were found in the recovered cohort. In patients with COVID-19, the usage of TRBV/TRBJ genes was reported to be strongly skewed. The cohort was judged too small for assessing how HLA contributes to COVID-19 susceptibility or severity.

Data came from an Illumina MiSeq. Multiplex PCR with BIOMED2 TRB-A/B primer pools was used to amplify the TRB rearrangements. Two consecutive PCRs added Illumina-compatible adapters and 7-nucleotide sample barcodes to the amplicons. All library PCRs used Phusion HS II polymerase. Amplicons were gel-purified with the NucleoSpin Gel and PCR Clean-up kit, quantified on Qubit, and pooled at 4 nM. The quality of the amplicon pool was checked on an Agilent 2100 Bioanalyzer prior to Illumina next-generation sequencing. Per the source publication's procedure: TRB rearrangements were annotated with MiXCR 3.0.8 using the default MiXCR reference library. Non-productive reads and sequences with fewer than 2 reads were removed, and every unique CDR3 nucleotide sequence was treated as one clone. Clonality, diversity, richness and V-J gene usage were computed in R 3.5.1. TCR clustering by CDR3 similarity used GLIPH2, with generation probabilities calculated by OLGA. Only GLIPH2 clusters containing at least four unique TCR clonotypes present in at least three individuals were kept. TCRdb cleaned the public reads at Q25 with fastp, built clones with MiXCR and kept in-frame beta chains. All rows with the same CDR3 protein become a single entry with the most common DNA and genes. TCRdb, rather than the study authors, made the V and J calls. In this sample the table shows 4,800 or so distinct CDR3 sequences, 30% to 40% of which occur a single time. Together, the top ten hold roughly 24% of the sample.

Genomic DNA extracted from blood, in amounts of roughly 240-550 ng, served as the starting material for amplifying TRB repertoires. A few counts support this clonotype. The clone's antigen remains unknown. Base qualities are not at hand, and no much larger clone is one base apart. The cysteine opens and the phenylalanine closes a CDR3 of 16 amino acids. This entry keeps only the CDR3 DNA: 48 bases, framed from base 1. Trimming takes 6 bases off V and 3 bases off J; junction bases not matched to a gene: 13. From a lookup of the germline V gene, CDR1 and CDR2 are MNHEY and SVGAGI. Sequenced sample: blood. The rearranged chain carries TRBV6-5 and TRBJ2-7; the central 8 bases match TRBD1. This sequence was found in a human donor who had recovered from COVID-19. CDR3 sequence: CASRPGQGPSGYEQYF. The bases read TGTGCCAGCAGACCAGGACAGGGACCTTCGGGCTACGAGCAGTACTTC.